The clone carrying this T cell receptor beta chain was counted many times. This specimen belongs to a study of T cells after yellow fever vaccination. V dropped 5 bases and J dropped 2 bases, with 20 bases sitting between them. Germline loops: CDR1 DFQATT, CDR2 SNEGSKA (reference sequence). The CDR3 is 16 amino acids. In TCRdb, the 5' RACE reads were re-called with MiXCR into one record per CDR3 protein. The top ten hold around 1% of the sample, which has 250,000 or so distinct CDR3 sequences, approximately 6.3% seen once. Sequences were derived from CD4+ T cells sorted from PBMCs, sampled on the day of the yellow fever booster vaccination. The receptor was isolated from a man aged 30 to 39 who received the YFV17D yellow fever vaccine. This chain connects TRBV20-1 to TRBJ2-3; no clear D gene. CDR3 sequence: CSAPLGASLYTDTQYF. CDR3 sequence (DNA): TGCAGTGCTCCCCTAGGCGCGTCACTATACACAGATACGCAGTATTTT.